This entry lists 19 T cell receptor beta chains sequenced from one sample in a study of spatial heterogeneity in lung cancer. TCRdb analysed the 5' RACE reads with MiXCR anew, one entry per CDR3 protein. Of tens of thousands of distinct CDR3 sequences in the sample, 8.4% were seen once. As for time point: sample taken at primary tumor resection. The authors sequenced whole RNA from tumor, nontumor lung or frozen PBMC without sorting. This specimen was PBMCs, taken at surgery. Every receptor here comes from a female donor with early-stage non-small cell lung cancer.

The sample holds many counts of this clonotype. V and J are TRBV6-2 or TRBV6-3 and TRBJ2-7; D is ambiguous. The length of the CDR3 is 14 residues. CDR1 and CDR2 (germline): MNHEY, SVGEGT. V lost 0 bases and J 8 bases, leaving 14 bases between the germline ends. The CDR3 loop is CASSYSTGRTKQYV. The DNA for the CDR3 is TGTGCCAGCAGTTACTCGACTGGCAGGACGAAGCAGTACGTC.

The sample holds many counts of this clonotype. The chain recombines TRBV12-3 or TRBV12-4 with TRBJ2-3; TRBD1 agrees at 10 bases. The trim removed 5 bases at V and 10 bases at J, leaving 12 bases unmatched. CDR3 size: 15 residues. CDR3 sequence: CASSAGTGARPSQYF. The CDR3 coding sequence is TGTGCCAGCAGTGCCGGGACAGGGGCCCGGCCCTCGCAGTATTTT.

The J gene is TRBJ1-5, the V gene TRBV7-3; D unclear. The V end was cut by 4 bases, the J end by 4 bases, with 20 bases between. CDR1 SGHTA and CDR2 FQGTGA come from the germline V gene. This CDR3 is 17 amino acids long. CDR3 in amino acids: CASSSLSCLFLNQPQHF. Here the CDR3 DNA reads TGTGCCAGCAGCTCATTGAGTTGCCTCTTTTTAAATCAGCCCCAGCATTTT.

The chain carries TRBV6-2 or TRBV6-3 and TRBJ2-1; TRBD2 might be the D (6 bases). V gave up 2 bases and J gave up 7 bases, with 15 bases separating them. CDR3 length: 15 residues. CDR1 is MNHEY and CDR2 is SVGEGT in the germline V gene. The CDR3 coding sequence is TGTGCCAGCAGTTACCATCTCCTGGGGGGAAATGAGCAGTTCTTC. Protein product: CASSYHLLGGNEQFF.

The table lists this clonotype with many counts. The chain couples TRBV7-2 to TRBJ1-1; TRBD1 matches 7 bases. The germline CDR1 and CDR2 sequences are SGHTA and FQGNSA. This CDR3 has 13 amino acids. V was pared by 5 bases and J by 4 bases, with 4 bases of the junction left unmatched. The chain's CDR3 is CASSVTGRTEAFF. The CDR3 region has the DNA TGTGCCAGCAGCGTGACAGGGCGCACTGAAGCTTTCTTT. Full variable domain (remainder filled in from reference TRBV7-2 and TRBJ1-1): GAGVSQSPSNKVTEKGKDVELRCDPISGHTALYWYRQSLGQGLEFLIYFQGNSAPDKSGLPSDRFSAERTGGSVSTLTIQRTQQEDSAVYLCASSVTGRTEAFFGQGTRLTVV.

This clonotype appeared a few times. The J gene is TRBJ1-3, the V gene TRBV12-3 or TRBV12-4, with 8 bases fitting TRBD1. The CDR3 loop spans 14 amino acids. Trimming cost V 7 bases and J 3 bases; bases outside gene matches: 5. In DNA, the CDR3 is TGTGCCAGCATCCAGGGGGCTGATGGAAACACCATATATTTT. Translated, it gives CASIQGADGNTIYF.

This clonotype was recorded a few times. The CDR3 here is CASTNSPITQHF. The CDR3 nucleotides read TGTGCCAGCACCAACTCCCCGATCACCCAGCATTTT. The chain recombines TRBV12-3 or TRBV12-4 with TRBJ1-5, with unresolved D. Trimming pared 7 bases from V and 11 bases from J, leaving 15 bases between. This CDR3 has 12 amino acids.

Note on this clonotype: A much more abundant neighbour one base away suggests this may be a read error. The CDR3 here is CGISPEEGSEAFF. The CDR3 nucleotides are TGTGGCATCAGCCCCGAGGAGGGGTCTGAAGCTTTCTTT. The chain has TRBV10-3 and TRBJ1-1; possible D gene TRBD1, 5 bases. Germline lookup yields CDR1 ENHRY and CDR2 SYGVKD. There are 13 residues in the CDR3.

J is TRBJ1-6 and V is TRBV28; possible D gene TRBD1, 6 bases. This CDR3 is 14 amino acids long. V was shortened by 6 bases and J by 10 bases, with 16 bases between the two germline ends. CDR1 and CDR2 from the germline V gene are MDHEN and SYDVKM. CDR3 amino acids: CASSRQGRQSPLHF. In nucleotides, the CDR3 is TGTGCCAGCAGCCGCCAGGGGCGGCAATCACCCCTCCACTTT. Full variable domain (remainder filled in from reference TRBV28 and TRBJ1-6): DVKVTQSSRYLVKRTGEKVFLECVQDMDHENMFWYRQDPGLGLRLIYFSYDVKMKEKGDIPEGYSVSREKKERFSLILESASTNQTSMYLCASSRQGRQSPLHFGNGTRLTVT.

This clonotype was detected only a few times. The chain employs TRBV10-1 and TRBJ1-2; D is possibly TRBD1 (6 bases). The CDR3 consists of 13 residues. The V and J ends lost 6 bases and 8 bases respectively, with 16 bases between them. The germline V gene has CDR1 WNHNN and CDR2 SYGVQD (reference sequence). The DNA for the CDR3 is TGCGCCAGCAGCAATTTACAGGGTTCCGGCTACACCTTC. Translation: CASSNLQGSGYTF.

This clonotype was seen ten or more times. V and J are TRBV2 and TRBJ1-4, with 8 bases lining up with TRBD1. After removal of 2 bases from V and 0 bases from J, the junction contained 2 bases not matched to a gene. The V gene's germline CDR1 is SNHLY and CDR2 FYNNEI. The CDR3 sequence is 16 residues long. The CDR3 spells CASSENRGATNEKLFF. The DNA of the CDR3 is TGTGCCAGCAGTGAAAACAGGGGGGCAACTAATGAAAAACTGTTTTTT.

The sample holds many counts of this clonotype. This sequence joins TRBV20-1 and TRBJ2-1, with D unclear. V gave up 3 bases and J gave up 0 bases, with 9 bases separating them. This CDR3 contains 14 residues. The germline V gene encodes CDR1 DFQATT and CDR2 SNEGSKA (reference sequence). The CDR3 DNA is TGCAGTGCTAGTCCACTCGACTCCTACAATGAGCAGTTCTTC. This encodes CSASPLDSYNEQFF.

The chain links TRBV20-1 to TRBJ1-2; 8 nucleotides agree with TRBD1. The germline V gene encodes CDR1 DFQATT and CDR2 SNEGSKA (reference sequence). This CDR3 contains 13 residues. With V trimmed by 2 bases and J by 8 bases, 7 bases remained unmatched. This chain's CDR3 is CSARSQGAGGYTF. For the CDR3, the DNA is TGCAGTGCTAGATCGCAGGGGGCAGGAGGCTACACCTTC.

This clonotype appeared a few times. V is TRBV5-4 and J is TRBJ2-3; D is possibly TRBD2 (5 bases). This CDR3 is 14 amino acids long. Germline V gives CDR1 SGHNT, CDR2 YYREEE (reference sequence). With 4 bases removed from V and 6 bases from J, the gap between germline ends came to 15 bases. CDR3: CASSHYSLADTQYF. In DNA form, the CDR3 reads TGTGCCAGCAGCCATTACAGCTTAGCGGATACGCAGTATTTT. Together with reference TRBV5-4 and TRBJ2-3, the CDR3 gives the full variable domain: ETGVTQSPTHLIKTRGQQVTLRCSSQSGHNTVSWYQQALGQGPQFIFQYYREEENGRGNFPPRFSGLQFPNYSSELNVNALELDDSALYLCASSHYSLADTQYFGPGTRLTVL.

This clonotype came up a few times. The chain carries TRBV6-7 and TRBJ2-5; D tentatively fits TRBD1 or TRBD2 (6 bases each). TRBV6-7 is treated as an ORF (open reading frame) with a function not yet certain. The CDR3 totals 15 residues. V lost 5 bases and J lost 2, with 15 bases in between. The CDR3 DNA reads TGTGCCAGCAGTAACAAGGGGGGAAAACAAGAGACCCAGTACTTC. Translation gives CASSNKGGKQETQYF.

This clonotype has only a few counts. The chain couples TRBV7-9 to TRBJ1-3; D is ambiguous. The germline V gene has CDR1 SEHNR and CDR2 FQNEAQ (reference sequence). Deletions cut 0 bases from V and 7 bases from J, with 7 bases between. This CDR3 has 13 residues. CDR3 bases: TGTGCCAGCAGCTTAGCGGCGGGGAACACCATATATTTT. Translation: CASSLAAGNTIYF.

This clonotype has just a few counts. J is TRBJ2-5 and V is TRBV27, with 7 bases lining up with TRBD2. The CDR3 consists of 13 residues. Germline loops: CDR1 MNHEY, CDR2 SMNVEV (reference sequence). Trimming cost V 1 base and J 4 bases; bases outside gene matches: 0. The CDR3 loop is CASSLWEGETQYF. CDR3 DNA sequence: TGTGCCAGCAGTTTATGGGAGGGAGAGACCCAGTACTTC.

Note on this clonotype: The junction differs from germline at one of its ends, possibly a read error. The V call is TRBV7-3, the J call TRBJ1-6, with D unresolved. Germline V gives CDR1 SGHTA, CDR2 FQGTGA. The CDR3 sequence is 13 residues long. CDR3 sequence reads: CASSLDGNSSLHF. The CDR3, as DNA: TGTGCCAGCAGCTTAGACGGCAATTCATCCCTCCACTTT.

In this sample, this clonotype turned up many times. The J gene is TRBJ2-5, the V gene TRBV29-1; D might be TRBD1 or TRBD2, each matching 5 bases. V lost 6 bases to trimming and J lost 0 bases, with 17 bases between them. The CDR3 contains 15 residues. CDR1 is SQVTM and CDR2 is ANQGSEA in the germline V gene. CDR3 loop: CSVAPLLGDQETQYF. The DNA for the CDR3 is TGCAGCGTCGCTCCCCTGTTGGGGGACCAAGAGACCCAGTACTTC.